Given below is one TCR beta chain in context. Its target is unknown. CDR1 and CDR2 (germline): SGHDT, YYEEEE. Trimming took 0 bases from V and 1 from J, leaving 4 bases between them. The CDR3 extends over 13 amino acids. In the PCR, 60 Vbeta and 13 Jbeta primers were used. Assay used: immunoSEQ multiplex PCR; TCRdb lists only in-frame clones, some missing. The repertoire holds 55,000 to 85,000 clones, with around three quarters as singletons. This entry belongs to a study of cytomegalovirus exposure and HLA in healthy donors. Study results and caveats: Among TCR beta chains, those listed as cytomegalovirus-associated numbered some 160. Across HLA loci, a later analysis found differing TCR association rates, with DRB1 most and HLA-C fewest. Looking again later, the authors saw that most CMV-associated TCR beta chains seemed HLA-restricted.

This sequence originates from a young man in good health and CMV-seropositive. The source material was PBMCs. The genes are TRBV5-6 and TRBJ1-1; no clear D gene. The CDR3: CASSLAWNTEAFF. CDR3 sequence (DNA): TGTGCCAGCAGCTTGGCGTGGAACACTGAAGCTTTCTTT.